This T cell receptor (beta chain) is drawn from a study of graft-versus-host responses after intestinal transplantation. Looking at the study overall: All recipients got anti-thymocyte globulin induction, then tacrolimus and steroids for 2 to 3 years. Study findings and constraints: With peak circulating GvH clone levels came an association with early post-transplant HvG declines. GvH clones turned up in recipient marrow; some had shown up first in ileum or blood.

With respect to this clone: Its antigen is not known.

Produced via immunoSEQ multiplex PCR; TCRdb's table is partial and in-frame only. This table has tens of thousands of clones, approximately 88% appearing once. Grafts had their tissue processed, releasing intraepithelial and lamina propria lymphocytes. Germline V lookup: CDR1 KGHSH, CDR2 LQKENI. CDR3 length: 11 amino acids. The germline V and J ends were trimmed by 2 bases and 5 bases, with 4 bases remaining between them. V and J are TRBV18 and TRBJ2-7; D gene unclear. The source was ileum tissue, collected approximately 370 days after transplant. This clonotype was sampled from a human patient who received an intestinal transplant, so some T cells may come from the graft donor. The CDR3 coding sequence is TGTGCCAGCTCACCAAAAGACGAGCAGTACTTC. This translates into CASSPKDEQYF.